The 24 T cell receptor beta chains below were found in one sample sequenced in a study of blood T cell repertoires in COVID-19 (dated by TCRdb to 2020 to 2021). Library method: the immunoSEQ multiplex PCR assay. TCRdb carries this immuneACCESS record with in-frame sequences only. Its versions omit some clonotypes, under half of them owing to an unresolved V gene in the studies checked, with the rest unexplained. The sample table contains a few hundred thousand clones; only one count was recorded for about 88% of them. Approximately 3.8% of the sample is in the top ten clones. Sequencing was performed on peripheral blood. These receptors all stem from a man aged 55 to 70 who had recovered from COVID-19.

The gene calls are TRBV24-1 and TRBJ2-5; 9 bases are a match to TRBD1. Germline CDR1 reads KGHDR; CDR2 reads SFDVKD. CDR3 size: 15 residues. V gave up 4 bases and J gave up 3 bases; unmatched junction bases: 5. The CDR3 nucleotides read TGTGCCACCAGTGAGGGGACAGGGAAAAAAGAGACCCAGTACTTC. Encoded protein: CATSEGTGKKETQYF.

The rearrangement links TRBV7-3 to TRBJ1-2; D may be TRBD1 (6 bases). CDR3 length equals 13 residues. Germline V gene data show CDR1 as SGHTA and CDR2 as FQGTGA. V lost 1 base and J 7 bases, leaving 10 bases between the germline ends. The CDR3 sequence is CASSLMGGLGYTF. CDR3 DNA: TGTGCCAGCAGCTTAATGGGGGGGCTTGGCTACACCTTC.

This clone was seen just once. The V call is TRBV6-2 or TRBV6-3, the J call TRBJ2-7, with TRBD2 identical over 11 bases. The CDR3 loop spans 15 amino acids. Germline V gene sequence: CDR1 MNHEY, CDR2 SVGEGT. V shed 3 bases and J 5 bases; nucleotides not matched to a gene: 6. The DNA of the CDR3 is TGTGCCAGCAGTTATCTCCTAGCGGGGGGCGACGAGCAGTACTTC. Protein product: CASSYLLAGGDEQYF.

The chain has TRBV29-1 and TRBJ2-7; 11 bases are shared with TRBD2. Germline lookup yields CDR1 SQVTM and CDR2 ANQGSEA. This CDR3 region has 13 residues. J gave up 3 bases and V 8 bases, and 6 bases lay outside the gene matches. CDR3 bases: TGCAGCATTCGACTAGCGGGGTACTACGAGCAGTACTTC. Amino acids: CSIRLAGYYEQYF.

The genes are TRBV9 and TRBJ2-3; D is undetermined. Per the germline V gene, CDR1 is SGDLS and CDR2 is YYNGEE. This CDR3 has 16 amino acids. V lost 3 bases and J lost 3, with 17 bases in between. CDR3 protein: CASSAGRPPRTDTQYF. The CDR3 nucleotides read TGTGCCAGCAGCGCGGGTAGGCCCCCCCGTACAGATACGCAGTATTTT.

The chain carries TRBV19 and TRBJ1-2, with a possible D match to TRBD1 (5 bases). This CDR3 comprises 12 residues. Germline values: CDR1 LNHDA, CDR2 SQIVND (reference sequence). The germline V and J ends were trimmed by 7 bases and 2 bases, with 8 bases remaining between them. This chain's CDR3 is CASTTENYGYTF. DNA of the CDR3: TGTGCCAGTACGACAGAAAACTATGGCTACACCTTC.

The V and J genes are TRBV7-2 and TRBJ2-3; 14 bases are a match to TRBD2. CDR1 is SGHTA, CDR2 FQGNSA, per germline. Germline trimming cut 5 bases from V and 0 bases from J; bases unmatched to any gene: 7. The CDR3 covers 18 residues. DNA of the CDR3: TGTGCCAGCAGCGCCCGGACTAGCGGGGGGTTAAGCACAGATACGCAGTATTTT. As protein: CASSARTSGGLSTDTQYF.

V gene TRBV23-1 combines with J gene TRBJ2-7, with unresolved D. TRBV23-1 is an open reading frame whose function is uncertain. V lost 0 bases, J lost 2 bases, and 14 bases lay in between. CDR3 length: 16 amino acids. The CDR3 reads CASSQSMGSHTYEQYF. The CDR3 DNA sequence: TGCGCCAGCAGTCAATCGATGGGCAGTCACACCTACGAGCAGTACTTC.

The genes are TRBV7-9 and TRBJ1-2, with 9 bases matching TRBD1. V gave up 1 base and J gave up 6 bases; unmatched junction bases: 3. CDR3 length: 14 amino acids. In germline, CDR1 is SEHNR, CDR2 FQNEAQ (reference sequence). The CDR3 nucleotides read TGTGCCAGCAGCTTAGGTCGGGACAGGGATGGCTACACCTTC. Residues: CASSLGRDRDGYTF. Looking up the rest from reference TRBV7-9 and TRBJ1-2 gives the full variable domain: DTGVSQNPRHKITKRGQNVTFRCDPISEHNRLYWYRQTLGQGPEFLTYFQNEAQLEKSRLLSDRFSAERPKGSFSTLEIQRTEQGDSAMYLCASSLGRDRDGYTFGSGTRLTVV.

This chain links TRBV19 with TRBJ1-6, with no clear D. Germline assignment: CDR1 LNHDA and CDR2 SQIVND (reference sequence). The CDR3 has 16 residues. V dropped 5 bases and J dropped 0 bases, with 11 bases sitting between them. The CDR3 nucleotides are TGTGCCAGTAGTCCCCTTGGGAGCTCCTATAATTCACCCCTCCACTTT. This sequence encodes CASSPLGSSYNSPLHF.

This chain uses TRBV11-3 with TRBJ2-3, with 8 positions matching TRBD2. The germline gives CDR1 SGHNT, CDR2 YENEEA. With V trimmed by 5 bases and J by 6 bases, 1 base remained unmatched. The CDR3 covers 12 residues. The CDR3 is CASSREGDTQYF. The CDR3 DNA reads as TGTGCCAGCAGCCGGGAGGGGGATACGCAGTATTTT.

CDR3 amino acids: CSAGRGTEEQYF. The DNA for the CDR3 is TGCAGCGCTGGACGGGGGACGGAAGAGCAGTACTTC. The chain couples TRBV29-1 to TRBJ2-7, with D perhaps matching TRBD2 (6 bases). This CDR3 region has 12 residues. Germline V gene data show CDR1 as SQVTM and CDR2 as ANQGSEA. Trimming left V 7 bases short and J 7 bases short, with 17 bases between.

A few counts support this clone. The chain combines TRBV5-4 with TRBJ2-7; 9 nucleotides match TRBD1. V lost 4 bases and J lost 2; bases outside the gene matches: 7. The CDR3 consists of 15 residues. Per the germline V gene, CDR1 is SGHNT and CDR2 is YYREEE (reference sequence). The CDR3 loop is CASSADRGGTYEQYF. In nucleotides, the CDR3 is TGTGCCAGCAGCGCCGACAGGGGGGGCACCTACGAGCAGTACTTC.

This chain links TRBV15 with TRBJ1-2, with 9 bases aligning to TRBD1. J gave up 4 bases and V 0 bases, and 12 bases lay outside the gene matches. The CDR3 totals 18 residues. CDR1 and CDR2 from the germline V gene are LNHNV and YYDKDF (reference sequence). The DNA of the CDR3 is TGTGCCACCAGCAGAGATTCCCGACAGGGGGTAACTTTCTATGGCTACACCTTC. It translates to CATSRDSRQGVTFYGYTF.

This CDR3 is CATSDPGGRTGELFF. The CDR3 bases are TGTGCCACCAGTGACCCAGGGGGAAGGACCGGGGAGCTGTTTTTT. The rearrangement uses TRBV24-1 and TRBJ2-2; TRBD1 agrees at 7 bases. Germline V gives CDR1 KGHDR, CDR2 SFDVKD. The ends lost 4 bases at V and 5 bases at J; junction bases unmatched: 6. The CDR3 loop spans 15 amino acids.

The genes are TRBV7-2 and TRBJ2-7; tentatively, D is TRBD2 (6 bases). Trimming shortened V by 2 bases and J by 4 bases, and 9 bases separated the two germline ends. This CDR3 contains 13 residues. Germline CDR1 reads SGHTA; CDR2 reads FQGNSA. As DNA, the CDR3 is TGTGCCAGCAGCTTACCGGGGGTATACGAGCAGTACTTC. Encoded protein: CASSLPGVYEQYF.

The chain couples TRBV6-5 to TRBJ1-1; D remains ambiguous. The length of the CDR3 is 11 residues. CDR1 is MNHEY, CDR2 SVGAGI, per germline. V lost 8 bases and J lost 3, with 7 bases in between. The CDR3 coding sequence is TGTGCCAGCGGGAGATACACTGAAGCTTTCTTT. Its protein product is CASGRYTEAFF.

This clone was detected a few times. The chain combines TRBV29-1 with TRBJ1-1; D ambiguous. The CDR3 covers 15 residues. V was shortened by 3 bases and J by 2 bases, with 16 bases between the two germline ends. CDR1 is SQVTM, CDR2 ANQGSEA, per germline. The CDR3 is CSVDSRRAGNTEAFF. The CDR3 DNA sequence: TGCAGCGTTGATTCGCGGAGGGCGGGAAACACTGAAGCTTTCTTT.

The chain combines TRBV7-3 with TRBJ1-6, with a possible D match to TRBD1 (6 bases). Trimming took off 4 bases at V and 6 bases at J, with 13 bases between the two ends. Per germline, CDR1 SGHTA and CDR2 FQGTGA. The CDR3 runs 15 residues. The CDR3 DNA follows: TGTGCCAGCAGCTCCCAGGGGTTGGGTAATTCACCCCTCCACTTT. This codes for CASSSQGLGNSPLHF. The full variable domain, with the rest looked up from reference TRBV7-3 and TRBJ1-6, is GAGVSQTPSNKVTEKGKYVELRCDPISGHTALYWYRQSLGQGPEFLIYFQGTGAADDSGLPNDRFFAVRPEGSVSTLKIQRTERGDSAVYLCASSSQGLGNSPLHFGNGTRLTVT.

J is TRBJ2-5 and V is TRBV11-2; 7 bases are a match to TRBD1. The CDR3 has 15 amino acids. V lost 5 bases, J lost 5 bases, and 11 bases stayed unmatched. The germline V gene has CDR1 SGHAT and CDR2 FQNNGV. The CDR3 sequence: CASSPGTVGGETQYF. CDR3 bases: TGTGCCAGCAGCCCAGGGACAGTAGGCGGTGAGACCCAGTACTTC.

The chain is built from TRBV14 and TRBJ2-1, with 8 nucleotides matching TRBD2. Germline V lookup: CDR1 SGHDN, CDR2 FVKESK. V shed 6 bases, J shed 6 bases, and the junction held 13 bases outside the gene matches. CDR3 length: 16 amino acids. CDR3 DNA sequence: TGTGCCAGCAGTCCCTCATGGGCGGGGGGCCGCAATGAGCAGTTCTTC. Its protein product is CASSPSWAGGRNEQFF.

The chain couples TRBV5-4 to TRBJ2-1; the D gene is possibly TRBD2 (6 bases). The V end lost 1 base, the J end lost 4 bases, and 9 bases lay between the germline ends. The CDR3 is 14 residues long. In germline, CDR1 is SGHNT, CDR2 YYREEE (reference sequence). CDR3 residues: CASSLRGLYNEQFF. In DNA, the CDR3 is TGTGCCAGCAGCTTGCGGGGACTTTACAATGAGCAGTTCTTC.

V usage is TRBV5-1 and J usage is TRBJ2-5; possible D gene TRBD2, 5 bases. The V end lost 0 bases, the J end lost 4 bases, and 10 bases lay between the germline ends. CDR1 is SGHRS, CDR2 YFSETQ, per germline. The CDR3 sequence is 14 residues long. The CDR3 loop reads CASSLEPSRETQYF. Written as DNA, the CDR3 is TGCGCCAGCAGCTTGGAGCCTAGCCGAGAGACCCAGTACTTC.

DNA for the CDR3: TGTGCCAGCAGCCCCCAAGGGGGACAGGGACTTGAAGCTTTCTTT. Translation: CASSPQGGQGLEAFF. The chain has TRBV7-3 and TRBJ1-1, with TRBD1 matching over 9 bases. This CDR3 is built from 15 residues. CDR1 is SGHTA, CDR2 FQGTGA, per germline. The ends lost 5 bases at V and 7 bases at J; junction bases unmatched: 11.